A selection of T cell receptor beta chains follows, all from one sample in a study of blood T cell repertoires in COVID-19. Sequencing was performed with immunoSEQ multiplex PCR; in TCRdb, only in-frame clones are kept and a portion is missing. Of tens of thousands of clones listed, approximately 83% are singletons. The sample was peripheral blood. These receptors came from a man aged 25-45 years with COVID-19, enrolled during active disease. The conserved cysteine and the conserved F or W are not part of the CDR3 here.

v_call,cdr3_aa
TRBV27,ASSLSGVHGYT
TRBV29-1,SVVAGGETQY
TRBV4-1,ASSQDGQPNLPQH
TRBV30,AWTGQRNSPLH
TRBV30,AGSSGVRDTQY
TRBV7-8,ASSLAGETQY
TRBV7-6,ASSLPEGEGVYEQY
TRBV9,ASSEHDRGSGNTIY
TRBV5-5,ASSGQNEQF
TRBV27,ASSFWVGPGGYNEQF
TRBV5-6,ASSLRTTQY
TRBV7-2,ASSLVPNEQF
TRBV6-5,ASSYVRGAYEQY
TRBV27,ARPGGLNTGELF
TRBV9,ASSVVVRGINQPQH
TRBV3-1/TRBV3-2,ASSQDVGQGVGYT
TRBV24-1,ASPGGGDSYEQY
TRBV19,ASTPMAGAEQY
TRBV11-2,ASSWGPTQY
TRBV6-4,ASSATLGGTGELF
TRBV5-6,ASSLGTGTYEQY
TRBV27,ASSFYPGYEQY
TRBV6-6,ASSPSDTQY
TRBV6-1,ASSDRYNEQF
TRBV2,ASSELEAETQY
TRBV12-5,ASGIDLGTQY
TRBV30,AWSGGLGLSTQY
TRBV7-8,ASSSLAGPSSYNEQF
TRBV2,ASSDPRFEAF
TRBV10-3,AISESGTAYTGELF
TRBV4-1,ASSQEVGYNSPLH
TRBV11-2,ASSLGQGRNEQY
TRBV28,ASGTIARNTEAF
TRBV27,ASSFSSYNEQF
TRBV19,ASSIEGVNTEAF
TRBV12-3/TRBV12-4,ASSYGETQY
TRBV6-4,AIRLWSEYEQY
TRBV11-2,ASSAGGEQY
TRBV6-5,ASSPGLTYEQY
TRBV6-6,ASSRTGQSDQPQH
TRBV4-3,ASSQNLGTVFY
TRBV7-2,ASSLLTAGYEQY
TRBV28,ASSFGTGAEETQY
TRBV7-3,ASSFLPGTGELF
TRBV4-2,ASSQDGSGGGGDTQY
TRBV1,TSSQDRGEGYT
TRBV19,ASARRQAAGEYEQY
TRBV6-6,ASRGQVEGYT
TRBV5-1,ASSFRTSQNEQF
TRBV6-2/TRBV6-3,ASSYADRGLGTEAF
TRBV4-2,ASSQGPQGENIQY
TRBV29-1,SAGQGNTEAF
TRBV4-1,ASSLTGGRGQPQH